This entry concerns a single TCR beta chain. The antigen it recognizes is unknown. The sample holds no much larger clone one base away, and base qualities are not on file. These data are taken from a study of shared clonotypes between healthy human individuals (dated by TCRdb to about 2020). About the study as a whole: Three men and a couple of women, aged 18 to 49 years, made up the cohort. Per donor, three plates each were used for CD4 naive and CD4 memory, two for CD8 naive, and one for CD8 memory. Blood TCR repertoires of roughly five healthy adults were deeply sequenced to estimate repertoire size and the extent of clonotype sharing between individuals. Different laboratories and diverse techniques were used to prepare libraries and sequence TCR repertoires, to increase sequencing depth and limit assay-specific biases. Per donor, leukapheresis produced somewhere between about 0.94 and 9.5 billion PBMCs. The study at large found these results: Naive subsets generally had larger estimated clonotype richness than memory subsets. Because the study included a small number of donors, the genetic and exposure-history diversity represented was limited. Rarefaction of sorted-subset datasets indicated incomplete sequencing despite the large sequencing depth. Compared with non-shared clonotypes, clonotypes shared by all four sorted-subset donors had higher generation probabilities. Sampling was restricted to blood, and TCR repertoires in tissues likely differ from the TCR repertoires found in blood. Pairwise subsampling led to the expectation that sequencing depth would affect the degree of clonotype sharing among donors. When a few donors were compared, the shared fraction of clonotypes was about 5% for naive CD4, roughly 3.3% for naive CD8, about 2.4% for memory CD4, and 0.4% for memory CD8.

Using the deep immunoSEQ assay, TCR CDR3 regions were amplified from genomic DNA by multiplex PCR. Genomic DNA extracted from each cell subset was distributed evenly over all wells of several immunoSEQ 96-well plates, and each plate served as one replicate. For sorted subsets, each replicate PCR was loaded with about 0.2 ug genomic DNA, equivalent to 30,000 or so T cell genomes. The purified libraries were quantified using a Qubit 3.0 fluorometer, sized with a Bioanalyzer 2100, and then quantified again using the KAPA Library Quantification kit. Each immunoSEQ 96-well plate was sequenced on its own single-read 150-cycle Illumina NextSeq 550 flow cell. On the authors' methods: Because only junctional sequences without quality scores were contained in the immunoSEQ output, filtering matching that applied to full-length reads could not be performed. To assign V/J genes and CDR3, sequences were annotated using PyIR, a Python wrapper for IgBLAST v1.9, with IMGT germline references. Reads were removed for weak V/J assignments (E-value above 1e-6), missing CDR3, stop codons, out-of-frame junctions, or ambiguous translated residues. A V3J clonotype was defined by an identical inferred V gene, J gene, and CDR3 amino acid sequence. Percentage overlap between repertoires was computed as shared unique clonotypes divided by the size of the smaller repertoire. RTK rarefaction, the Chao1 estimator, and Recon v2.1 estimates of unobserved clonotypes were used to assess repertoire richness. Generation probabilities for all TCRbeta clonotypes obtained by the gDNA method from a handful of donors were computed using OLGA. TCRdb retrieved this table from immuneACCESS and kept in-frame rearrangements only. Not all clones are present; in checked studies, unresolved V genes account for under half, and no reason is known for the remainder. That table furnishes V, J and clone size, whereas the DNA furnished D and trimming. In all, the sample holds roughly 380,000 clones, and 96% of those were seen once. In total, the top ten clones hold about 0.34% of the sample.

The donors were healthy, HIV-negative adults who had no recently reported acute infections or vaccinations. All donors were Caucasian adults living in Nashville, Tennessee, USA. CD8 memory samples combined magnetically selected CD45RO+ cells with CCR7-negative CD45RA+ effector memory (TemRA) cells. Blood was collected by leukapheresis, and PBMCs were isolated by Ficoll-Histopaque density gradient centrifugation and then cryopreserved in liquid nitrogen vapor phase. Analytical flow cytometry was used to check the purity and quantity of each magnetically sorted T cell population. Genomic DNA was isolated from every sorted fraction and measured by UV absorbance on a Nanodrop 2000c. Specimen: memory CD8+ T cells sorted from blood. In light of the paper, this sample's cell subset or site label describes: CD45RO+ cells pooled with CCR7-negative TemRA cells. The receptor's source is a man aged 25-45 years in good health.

The sequenced DNA is TGCGCCAGCAGCCAAGTCCAATCCAGGGGGCGGCACGAGCAGTACTTC. This sequence encodes CASSQVQSRGRHEQYF. Recombination linked TRBV4-1 to TRBJ2-7, with TRBD1 matching 8 junction bases. V ends up 1 base short and J 5 bases short, with an unmatched junction base count of 10. Inclusive of the bounding cysteine and phenylalanine, the CDR3 is 16 residues long. Only the CDR3 region is kept as DNA, spanning 48 bases read in frame from base 1. The germline V gene specifies MGHRA as CDR1 and YSYEKL as CDR2.